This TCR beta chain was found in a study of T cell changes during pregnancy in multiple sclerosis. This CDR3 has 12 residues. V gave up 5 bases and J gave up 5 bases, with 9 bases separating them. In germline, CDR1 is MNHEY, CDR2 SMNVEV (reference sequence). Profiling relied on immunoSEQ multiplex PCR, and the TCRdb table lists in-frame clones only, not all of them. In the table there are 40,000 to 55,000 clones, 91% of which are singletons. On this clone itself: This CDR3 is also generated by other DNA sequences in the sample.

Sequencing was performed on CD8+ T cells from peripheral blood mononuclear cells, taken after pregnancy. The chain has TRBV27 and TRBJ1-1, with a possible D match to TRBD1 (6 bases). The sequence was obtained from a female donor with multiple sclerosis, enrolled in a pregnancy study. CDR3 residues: CASSLTGTEAFF. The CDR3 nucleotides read TGTGCCAGCAGTCTAACAGGGACTGAAGCTTTCTTT.